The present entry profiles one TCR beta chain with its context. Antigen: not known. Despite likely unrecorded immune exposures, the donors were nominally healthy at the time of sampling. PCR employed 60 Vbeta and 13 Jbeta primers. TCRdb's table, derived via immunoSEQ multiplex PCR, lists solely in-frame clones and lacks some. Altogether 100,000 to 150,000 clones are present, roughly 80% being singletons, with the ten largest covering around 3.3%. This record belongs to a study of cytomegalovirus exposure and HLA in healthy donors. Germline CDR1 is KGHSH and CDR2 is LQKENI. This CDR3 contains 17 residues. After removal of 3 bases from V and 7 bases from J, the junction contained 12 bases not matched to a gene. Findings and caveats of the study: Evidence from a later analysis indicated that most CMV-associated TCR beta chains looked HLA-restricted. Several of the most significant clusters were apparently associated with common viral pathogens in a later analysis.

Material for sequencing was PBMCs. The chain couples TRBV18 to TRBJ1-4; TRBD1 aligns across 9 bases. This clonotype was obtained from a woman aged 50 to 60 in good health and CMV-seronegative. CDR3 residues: CASSPGQGGSGTEKLFF. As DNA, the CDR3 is TGTGCCAGCTCACCGGGACAGGGTGGTTCGGGCACTGAAAAACTGTTTTTT.